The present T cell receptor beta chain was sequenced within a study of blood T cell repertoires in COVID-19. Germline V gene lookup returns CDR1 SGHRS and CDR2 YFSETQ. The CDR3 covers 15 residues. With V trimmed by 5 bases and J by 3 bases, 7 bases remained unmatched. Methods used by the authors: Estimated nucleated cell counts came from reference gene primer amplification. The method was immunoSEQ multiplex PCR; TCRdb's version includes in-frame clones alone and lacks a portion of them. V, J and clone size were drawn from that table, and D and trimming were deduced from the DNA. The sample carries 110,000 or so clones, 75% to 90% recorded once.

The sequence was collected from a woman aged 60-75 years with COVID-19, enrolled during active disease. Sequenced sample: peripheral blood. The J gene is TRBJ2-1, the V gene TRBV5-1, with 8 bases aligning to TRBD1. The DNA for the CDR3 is TGCGCCAGCAGACCGGGACAGGTCCTCTACAATGAGCAGTTCTTC. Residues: CASRPGQVLYNEQFF.